The 27 T cell receptor beta chains reported below all come from one sample, sequenced in a study of T cell repertoires in cytomegalovirus infection. From the reads, TCRdb called clonotypes with MiXCR, one entry per CDR3 protein. The table lists around 900,000 distinct CDR3 sequences, less than 40% of them singletons. Their recognized antigens are unknown. The material was cultured CD8+ T cells from PBMCs, obtained from culture after CMV antigen stimulation. These receptor sequences come from a human donor in good health (CMV status not recorded). Some clones in this sample may be carry-over from other donors' samples.

This clonotype was counted at least ten times. The gene calls are TRBV7-6 and TRBJ2-3; no reliable D call. The V gene's germline CDR1 is SGHVS and CDR2 FNYEAQ. Deletions cut 3 bases from V and 3 bases from J, with 7 bases between. The CDR3 has 13 amino acids. The CDR3, as DNA: TGTGCCAGCAGCTTCCGGCCGACAGATACGCAGTATTTT. As protein: CASSFRPTDTQYF.

Only a few counts were recorded for this clonotype. V usage is TRBV7-9 and J usage is TRBJ2-7; TRBD1 might be the D (6 bases). The V end was cut by 3 bases, the J end by 5 bases, with 20 bases between. This CDR3 contains 16 residues. The germline V gene encodes CDR1 SEHNR and CDR2 FQNEAQ (reference sequence). The CDR3 nucleotides are TGTGCCAGCAGCTTTCCCGGGCTGGGGGCTGTCGACGAGCAGTACTTC. Its translation: CASSFPGLGAVDEQYF.

The chain joins TRBV4-3 to TRBJ1-2, with D perhaps TRBD1 (6 bases). Germline V CDR1 and CDR2: LGHNA, YSLEER. The germline V and J ends were trimmed by 2 bases and 7 bases, with 17 bases remaining between them. This CDR3 is built from 15 residues. The CDR3 DNA reads TGCGCCAGCAGCCAATCCTGGGGGGGGGCGGGTGGCTACACCTTC. Amino acids: CASSQSWGGAGGYTF.

The V call is TRBV7-9, the J call TRBJ2-3; 9 bases agree with TRBD2. The CDR3 length is 17 residues. J was trimmed by 0 bases and V by 2 bases; bases with no gene match: 6. Per the germline V gene, CDR1 is SEHNR and CDR2 is FQNEAQ (reference sequence). As DNA, the CDR3 is TGTGCCAGCAGCTTACCGGGACTAGCTTCTAGCACAGATACGCAGTATTTT. It encodes CASSLPGLASSTDTQYF.

The chain employs TRBV23-1 and TRBJ2-7, with D hard to call. TRBV23-1 carries the ORF label, with uncertain function. V shed 8 bases and J shed 2 bases, with 10 bases lying between them. CDR3 length: 12 residues. The CDR3 sequence: CASGYIAYEQYV. DNA for the CDR3: TGCGCCAGCGGGTACATAGCCTACGAGCAGTACGTC.

This clonotype showed up just a few times. The gene calls are TRBV24-1 and TRBJ2-3; D may be TRBD1 or TRBD2 (6 bases each). The germline gives CDR1 KGHDR, CDR2 SFDVKD. The V end lost 5 bases, the J end lost 4 bases, and 12 bases lay between the germline ends. The CDR3 length is 14 residues. This chain's CDR3 is CATSVGGEPDTQYF. DNA of the CDR3: TGTGCCACCAGTGTGGGGGGCGAGCCAGATACGCAGTATTTT.

A few counts support this clonotype. CDR3 residues: CASRRATGWGFGTEAFF. The CDR3 DNA sequence: TGTGCCAGCAGACGGGCGACAGGGTGGGGGTTTGGCACTGAAGCTTTCTTT. This chain uses TRBV28 with TRBJ1-1; 7 bases map to TRBD1. Looked up from germline, CDR1 is MDHEN and CDR2 is SYDVKM. The CDR3 has 17 residues. The V and J ends lost 6 bases and 4 bases, in that order; junction bases with no gene match: 17.

On this clonotype itself: A read error may account for a junction end that differs from germline. The rearrangement links TRBV7-2 to TRBJ2-5; no clear D gene. This CDR3 region has 14 residues. Germline CDR1 is SGHTA and CDR2 is FQGNSA. The CDR3, as DNA: TGTGTCAGCAGCCCGCAGCGTTACCAAGAGACCCAGTACTTC. Amino acids: CVSSPQRYQETQYF.

V and J are TRBV2 and TRBJ2-7; D remains ambiguous. The CDR3 totals 13 residues. Deletions cut 3 bases from V and 0 bases from J, with 6 bases between. CDR1 is SNHLY and CDR2 is FYNNEI in the germline V gene. The DNA of the CDR3 is TGTGCCAGCAGTGAGAAGGACTCCTACGAGCAGTACGTC. The encoded protein is CASSEKDSYEQYV.

This clonotype was counted many times. A read error may account for a junction end that differs from germline. The J gene is TRBJ2-1, the V gene TRBV19, with D possibly being TRBD2 (5 bases). Germline V lookup: CDR1 LNHDA, CDR2 SQIVND (reference sequence). The CDR3 is made up of 14 amino acids. The CDR3 DNA is TGTGCCAGTAGTATACAGGACTCCAACAATGAGCAGTTCTTC. Its protein product is CASSIQDSNNEQFF.

This clonotype was detected only a few times. The V call is TRBV7-9, the J call TRBJ1-1; D gene ambiguous. V was trimmed by 1 base and J by 5 bases, leaving 11 bases between them. CDR1 is SEHNR and CDR2 is FQNEAQ in the germline V gene (reference sequence). The CDR3 has 14 residues. CDR3 nucleotides: TGTGCCAGCAGCTTAGTCAGTAGACTAACTGAAGCTTTCTTT. This encodes CASSLVSRLTEAFF. The whole variable domain, filled in from reference TRBV7-9 and TRBJ1-1, reads DTGVSQNPRHKITKRGQNVTFRCDPISEHNRLYWYRQTLGQGPEFLTYFQNEAQLEKSRLLSDRFSAERPKGSFSTLEIQRTEQGDSAMYLCASSLVSRLTEAFFGQGTRLTVV.

This clonotype was counted once. V gene TRBV11-2 combines with J gene TRBJ2-2, with D uncertain. The V gene lost 5 bases and the J gene lost 1 base, with 8 bases spanning the gap. The CDR3 consists of 14 residues. Germline-derived CDR1 and CDR2 are SGHAT and FQNNGV. The CDR3 reads CASSRRGNTGELFF. The CDR3 DNA reads as TGTGCCAGCAGCCGACGCGGGAACACCGGGGAGCTGTTTTTT. The complete variable domain, with remaining parts taken from reference TRBV11-2 and TRBJ2-2, reads EAGVAQSPRYKIIEKRQSVAFWCNPISGHATLYWYQQILGQGPKLLIQFQNNGVVDDSQLPKDRFSAERLKGVDSTLKIQPAKLEDSAVYLCASSRRGNTGELFFGEGSRLTVL.

This chain joins TRBV2 and TRBJ2-1, with 12 bases matching TRBD2. CDR1 and CDR2 from the germline V gene are SNHLY and FYNNEI. The trim removed 2 bases at V and 2 bases at J, leaving 7 bases unmatched. This CDR3 comprises 18 residues. The CDR3 region has the DNA TGTGCCAGCAGTGAACTGGCTAGCGGGGGGGTTGCCTACAATGAGCAGTTCTTC. This codes for CASSELASGGVAYNEQFF.

This clonotype was picked up a small number of times. The chain has TRBV7-9 and TRBJ1-1, with a weak D call TRBD1 (5 bases). Trimming shortened V by 1 base and J by 8 bases, and 8 bases separated the two germline ends. The CDR3 covers 12 residues. Germline-derived CDR1 and CDR2 are SEHNR and FQNEAQ (reference sequence). The CDR3 loop reads CASSLEGYEAFF. CDR3 DNA sequence: TGTGCCAGCAGCTTAGAGGGGTACGAAGCTTTCTTT.

This sequence joins TRBV19 and TRBJ1-2, with 7 nucleotides matching TRBD1. The germline gives CDR1 LNHDA, CDR2 SQIVND (reference sequence). This CDR3 has 13 residues. V dropped 10 bases and J dropped 4; count of bases not matched to a gene: 9. CDR3 protein: CATEGWDSYGYTF. The CDR3 nucleotides read TGTGCCACCGAGGGGTGGGACAGCTATGGCTACACCTTC.

CDR3 nucleotide sequence: TGTGCCAGTAGTATAACCGGTAGAGGGGGAACCGGGGAGCTGTTTTTT. Its translation: CASSITGRGGTGELFF. The V and J genes are TRBV19 and TRBJ2-2; TRBD1 is a possible D gene (6 bases). Trimming shortened V by 2 bases and J by 5 bases, and 15 bases separated the two germline ends. Germline V gene lookup returns CDR1 LNHDA and CDR2 SQIVND (reference sequence). The CDR3 extends over 16 amino acids.

The V call is TRBV7-6, the J call TRBJ2-2; D possibly corresponds to TRBD1 (5 bases). The V end lost 5 bases, the J end lost 0 bases, and 10 bases lay between the germline ends. This CDR3 comprises 15 residues. Germline loops: CDR1 SGHVS, CDR2 FNYEAQ. The CDR3 region has the DNA TGTGCCAGCAGCACGCGGACATCGAACACCGGGGAGCTGTTTTTT. Translated: CASSTRTSNTGELFF. The whole variable domain, filled in from reference TRBV7-6 and TRBJ2-2, reads GAGVSQSPRYKVTKRGQDVALRCDPISGHVSLYWYRQALGQGPEFLTYFNYEAQQDKSGLPNDRFSAERPEGSISTLTIQRTEQRDSAMYRCASSTRTSNTGELFFGEGSRLTVL.

This clonotype occurred a few times. This rearrangement joins TRBV7-9 to TRBJ2-3; perhaps TRBD2 as D (7 bases). CDR3 length equals 12 residues. Germline CDR1 reads SEHNR; CDR2 reads FQNEAQ (reference sequence). V was pared by 5 bases and J by 14 bases, with 17 bases between. CDR3 residues: CASSTGGGATYF. The CDR3 DNA reads as TGTGCCAGCAGCACTGGGGGGGGCGCTACGTATTTT. The full variable domain, completed using reference TRBV7-9 and TRBJ2-3, is DTGVSQNPRHKITKRGQNVTFRCDPISEHNRLYWYRQTLGQGPEFLTYFQNEAQLEKSRLLSDRFSAERPKGSFSTLEIQRTEQGDSAMYLCASSTGGGATYFGPGTRLTVL.

The V gene is TRBV29-1, the J gene TRBJ2-7, with a weak D call TRBD1 (5 bases). V lost 5 bases to trimming and J lost 2 bases, with 10 bases between them. The germline gives CDR1 SQVTM, CDR2 ANQGSEA. CDR3 length equals 12 residues. Written as DNA, the CDR3 is TGCAGCGTTTTGACAGACACCTACGAGCAGTACTTC. Amino acids: CSVLTDTYEQYF.

This clonotype occurred many times. The gene calls are TRBV7-6 and TRBJ2-3, with a tentative D call TRBD2 (6 bases). Germline V gene data show CDR1 as SGHVS and CDR2 as FNYEAQ. Trimming removed 1 base from V and 2 bases from J, with 13 bases in between. CDR3 length equals 16 residues. This CDR3 is CASSLEVGGNTDTQYF. In nucleotides, the CDR3 is TGTGCCAGCAGCTTAGAAGTCGGGGGAAACACAGATACGCAGTATTTT. The full variable domain, completed using reference TRBV7-6 and TRBJ2-3, is GAGVSQSPRYKVTKRGQDVALRCDPISGHVSLYWYRQALGQGPEFLTYFNYEAQQDKSGLPNDRFSAERPEGSISTLTIQRTEQRDSAMYRCASSLEVGGNTDTQYFGPGTRLTVL.

This rearrangement joins TRBV11-2 to TRBJ1-1, with D unresolved. The CDR3 consists of 17 residues. Per the germline V gene, CDR1 is SGHAT and CDR2 is FQNNGV. With 3 bases removed from V and 0 bases from J, the gap between germline ends came to 17 bases. The CDR3 is CASSLGWEGLMNTEAFF. CDR3 coding DNA: TGTGCCAGCAGCTTGGGATGGGAAGGGCTCATGAACACTGAAGCTTTCTTT.

This clonotype came up a few times. The chain combines TRBV27 with TRBJ2-5, with D perhaps matching TRBD1 (6 bases). CDR3 size: 15 residues. Trimming removed 3 bases at V and 1 base at J, with 12 bases between. The germline gives CDR1 MNHEY, CDR2 SMNVEV (reference sequence). The CDR3: CASSFAGTSQETQYF. In nucleotides, the CDR3 is TGTGCCAGCAGTTTCGCCGGGACAAGCCAAGAGACCCAGTACTTC.

This chain connects TRBV19 to TRBJ2-7; D gene unclear. The CDR3 loop spans 14 amino acids. The germline V gene has CDR1 LNHDA and CDR2 SQIVND (reference sequence). The V end lost 4 bases, the J end lost 0 bases, and 10 bases lay between the germline ends. The CDR3 protein is CASSTLPGSYEQYF. DNA of the CDR3: TGTGCCAGTAGTACCCTCCCGGGCTCCTACGAGCAGTACTTC. Based on the CDR3 plus reference TRBV19 and TRBJ2-7, the full variable domain is DGGITQSPKYLFRKEGQNVTLSCEQNLNHDAMYWYRQDPGQGLRLIYYSQIVNDFQKGDIAEGYSVSREKKESFPLTVTSAQKNPTAFYLCASSTLPGSYEQYFGPGTRLTVT.

This clonotype has more than one count but fewer than ten. This chain links TRBV6-6 with TRBJ1-1, with no clear D. Trimming took off 5 bases at V and 5 bases at J, with 15 bases between the two ends. The CDR3 extends over 14 amino acids. Germline CDR1 MNHNY, CDR2 SVGAGI (reference sequence). Here the CDR3 DNA reads TGTGCCAGCAGTGAACTCGGACCAACGACTGAAGCTTTCTTT. Amino acid sequence: CASSELGPTTEAFF.

A remark on this clonotype: This may be a read error, as it is one base from a much larger clone. The genes are TRBV7-8 and TRBJ2-2; TRBD1 or TRBD2 may be the D gene (5 bases each). The germline V gene has CDR1 SGHVS and CDR2 FQNEAQ. There are 17 residues in the CDR3. This chain's CDR3 is CANSLPTRDPYTGELFF. The CDR3 coding sequence is TGTGCCAACAGCTTACCTACCCGGGACCCATACACCGGGGAGCTGTTTTTT.

The chain has TRBV27 and TRBJ1-1; tentatively, D is TRBD1 (5 bases). Germline V gene sequence: CDR1 MNHEY, CDR2 SMNVEV (reference sequence). Between the trimmed V and J ends, which lost 4 bases and 8 bases, there was a span of 17 bases. CDR3 length: 14 amino acids. Here the CDR3 reads CASSSPGTAREAFF. CDR3 nucleotide sequence: TGTGCCAGCAGTTCCCCCGGGACGGCCAGAGAAGCTTTCTTT.

The V call is TRBV13, the J call TRBJ2-5, with D unclear. V was cut by 5 bases and J by 7 bases, with 11 bases left in between. This CDR3 has 12 residues. Germline V gene data show CDR1 as PRHDT and CDR2 as FYEKMQ (reference sequence). The DNA of the CDR3 is TGTGCCAGCAGCCCGCCCGGTGGGACCCAGTACTTC. This gives the protein CASSPPGGTQYF.